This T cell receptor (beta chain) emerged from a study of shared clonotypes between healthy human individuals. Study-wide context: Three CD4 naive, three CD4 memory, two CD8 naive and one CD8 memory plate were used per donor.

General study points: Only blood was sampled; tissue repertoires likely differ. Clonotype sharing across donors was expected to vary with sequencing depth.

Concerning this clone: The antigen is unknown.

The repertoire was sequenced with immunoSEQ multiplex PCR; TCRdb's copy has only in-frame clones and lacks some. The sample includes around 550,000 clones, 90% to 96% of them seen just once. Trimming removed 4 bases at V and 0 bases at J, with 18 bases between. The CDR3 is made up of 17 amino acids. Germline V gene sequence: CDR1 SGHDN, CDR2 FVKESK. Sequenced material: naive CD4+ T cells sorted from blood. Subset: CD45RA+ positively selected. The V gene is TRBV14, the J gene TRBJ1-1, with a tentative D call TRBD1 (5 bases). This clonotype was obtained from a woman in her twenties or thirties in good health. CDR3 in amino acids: CASSLTGRGMMNTEAFF. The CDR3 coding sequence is TGTGCCAGCAGCCTCACCGGGCGGGGGATGATGAACACTGAAGCTTTCTTT.